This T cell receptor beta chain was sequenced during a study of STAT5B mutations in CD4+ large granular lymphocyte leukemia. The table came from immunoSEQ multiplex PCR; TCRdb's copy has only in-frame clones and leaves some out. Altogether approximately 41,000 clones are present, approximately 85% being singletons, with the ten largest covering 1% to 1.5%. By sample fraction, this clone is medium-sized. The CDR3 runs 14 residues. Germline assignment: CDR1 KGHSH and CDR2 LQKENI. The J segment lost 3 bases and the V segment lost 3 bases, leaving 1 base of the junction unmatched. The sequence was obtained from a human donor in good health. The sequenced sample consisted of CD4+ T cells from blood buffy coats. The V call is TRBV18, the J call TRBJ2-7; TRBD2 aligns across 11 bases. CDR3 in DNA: TGTGCCAGCTCACCGGGGACTAGCGGCTACGAGCAGTACTTC. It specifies CASSPGTSGYEQYF.